This paragraph reports one TCR beta chain. Per the original methods: Estimates of nucleated cell counts were drawn from the amplification of reference gene primers. This table comes from immunoSEQ multiplex PCR, and its TCRdb copy is limited to in-frame clones, with some not included. The D gene and trimming were derived from the DNA, and the V and J assignments and clone size from that table. The sample carries about 88,000 clones, about 85% recorded once. The CDR3 has 14 residues. Germline V gene data show CDR1 as SGHRS and CDR2 as YFSETQ. V lost 5 bases and J 2 bases, leaving 11 bases between the germline ends. This sample is drawn from a study of blood T cell repertoires in COVID-19. Study-level information: Both acute and convalescent COVID-19 samples were obtained from the United States, Italy and Spain. In each case, the material was cDNA or gDNA derived from T cells, B-cell-depleted T cells, or PBMCs.

The V and J genes are TRBV5-1 and TRBJ1-5, with D perhaps matching TRBD1 (5 bases). This TCR derives from a woman in her sixties or seventies with acute or convalescent COVID-19. Sequencing used peripheral blood. CDR3 sequence reads: CASSLGGGNQPQHF. The CDR3 DNA reads as TGCGCCAGCAGTCTGGGAGGGGGCAATCAGCCCCAGCATTTT.